One sample yielded the 17 T cell receptor beta chains listed below, sequenced in a study of T cells in Graves' hyperthyroidism and ophthalmopathy. The TCR beta CDR3 regions underwent amplification using RNA transcripts as the source. A first-round RT-PCR of the TCR CDR3 used the HTBI primer set. TCRdb fed the multiplex PCR reads into MiXCR, producing one record per CDR3 protein. The sample lists 700,000 or so distinct CDR3 sequences, about 17% occurring once. The sequenced sample consisted of blood. The receptors derive from a man between 18 and 29 years old with Graves' hyperthyroidism.

This clonotype showed up many times. The V call is TRBV24-1, the J call TRBJ2-1, with 14 positions matching TRBD2. The CDR3 loop spans 17 amino acids. The germline V gene encodes CDR1 KGHDR and CDR2 SFDVKD. V lost 4 bases, J lost 9 bases, and 10 bases stayed unmatched. The CDR3, as DNA: TGTGCCACCAGTGACCCCGGACTAGCGGGAGGATTCAGTGAGCAGTTCTTC. It is translated as CATSDPGLAGGFSEQFF.

The chain has TRBV30 and TRBJ2-1; 7 positions agree with TRBD1. The CDR3 spans 13 residues. V lost 0 bases and J lost 9; bases outside the gene matches: 5. Looked up from germline, CDR1 is GTSNPN and CDR2 is SVGIG (reference sequence). Here the CDR3 DNA reads TGTGCCTGGAGTGTAGAGGGGGCTGCTGAGCAGTTCTTC. Its translation is CAWSVEGAAEQFF.

V is TRBV12-3 or TRBV12-4 and J is TRBJ2-7; D is perhaps TRBD2 (5 bases). The CDR3 covers 13 residues. Between the trimmed V and J ends, which lost 3 bases and 5 bases, there was a span of 11 bases. The CDR3 sequence: CASSFSQRNEQYF. The CDR3, as DNA: TGTGCCAGCAGTTTTTCACAGCGGAACGAGCAGTACTTC.

Many counts were recorded for this clonotype. The chain employs TRBV6-1 and TRBJ2-1, with D perhaps matching TRBD2 (5 bases). Germline CDR1 reads MNHNS; CDR2 reads SASEGT. V dropped 2 bases and J dropped 4 bases, with 15 bases sitting between them. CDR3 size: 16 residues. In nucleotides, the CDR3 is TGTGCCAGCAGTGAATGGTCTAGCATAGGGTACAATGAGCAGTTCTTC. This codes for CASSEWSSIGYNEQFF.

This clonotype has more than one count but fewer than ten. The chain is built from TRBV11-2 and TRBJ2-1; D perhaps matches TRBD1 (7 bases). Germline lookup yields CDR1 SGHAT and CDR2 FQNNGV. Trimming stripped 3 bases from V and 8 bases from J, with 14 bases between. The CDR3 length is 14 residues. The CDR3 sequence: CASSLIRGRYEQFF. The DNA for the CDR3 is TGTGCCAGCAGCTTGATCAGGGGGAGGTATGAGCAGTTCTTC.

This clonotype was observed at least ten times. The genes are TRBV28 and TRBJ2-7; D is ambiguous. The CDR3 runs 11 residues. Germline CDR1 MDHEN, CDR2 SYDVKM. Deletions cut 7 bases from V and 8 bases from J, with 12 bases between. The CDR3 loop is CASTHLLKQYF. The CDR3 nucleotides are TGTGCCAGCACGCACCTCTTGAAGCAGTACTTC.

The rearrangement uses TRBV7-9 and TRBJ1-1, with D tentatively TRBD1 (6 bases). This CDR3 is built from 11 residues. Trimming cost V 10 bases and J 6 bases, with 12 bases left between them. Germline V lookup: CDR1 SEHNR, CDR2 FQNEAQ (reference sequence). The CDR3 reads CAIGGGAEAFF. CDR3 nucleotide sequence: TGTGCCATCGGGGGGGGCGCTGAAGCTTTCTTT. The full variable domain, with the rest looked up from reference TRBV7-9 and TRBJ1-1, is DTGVSQNPRHKITKRGQNVTFRCDPISEHNRLYWYRQTLGQGPEFLTYFQNEAQLEKSRLLSDRFSAERPKGSFSTLEIQRTEQGDSAMYLCAIGGGAEAFFGQGTRLTVV.

Ten or more counts support this clonotype. This chain uses TRBV2 with TRBJ2-1; 7 nucleotides align to TRBD1. The V segment lost 6 bases and the J segment 4 bases; nucleotides outside the gene matches: 3. Looked up from germline, CDR1 is SNHLY and CDR2 is FYNNEI. This CDR3 is 13 amino acids long. This chain's CDR3 is CASRPGQYNEQFF. In DNA, the CDR3 is TGTGCCAGCAGACCGGGACAGTACAATGAGCAGTTCTTC.

This clonotype was counted many times. This chain uses TRBV12-3 or TRBV12-4 with TRBJ2-7; D may be TRBD2 (6 bases). The CDR3 spans 14 residues. V shed 3 bases and J shed 5 bases, with 14 bases lying between them. CDR3 region: CASSFRDWAHEQYF. CDR3 nucleotides: TGTGCCAGCAGTTTCCGGGACTGGGCCCACGAGCAGTACTTC.

This clonotype has only a few counts. The chain couples TRBV24-1 to TRBJ1-5; tentative D call: TRBD1 (6 bases). CDR3 length equals 14 residues. V was shortened by 4 bases and J by 7 bases, with 13 bases between the two germline ends. Germline V gene data show CDR1 as KGHDR and CDR2 as SFDVKD. As DNA, the CDR3 is TGTGCCACCAGTGACTCACAGGGCCAGCAGCCCCAGCATTTT. Its translation: CATSDSQGQQPQHF.

V is TRBV4-1 and J is TRBJ2-7; tentatively, D is TRBD1 or TRBD2 (6 bases each). V was shortened by 1 base and J by 5 bases, with 15 bases between the two germline ends. The germline V gene encodes CDR1 MGHRA and CDR2 YSYEKL. This CDR3 region has 15 residues. The CDR3 reads CASSQAQGSGDEQYF. In DNA, the CDR3 is TGCGCCAGCAGCCAAGCACAGGGTTCGGGGGACGAGCAGTACTTC.

The V call is TRBV10-3, the J call TRBJ2-1; TRBD2 is a possible D gene (5 bases). The CDR3 sequence is 16 residues long. With 0 bases removed from V and 3 bases from J, the gap between germline ends came to 12 bases. Germline lookup yields CDR1 ENHRY and CDR2 SYGVKD. The CDR3: CAISESASPDYNEQFF. In nucleotides, the CDR3 is TGTGCCATCAGTGAGTCGGCTAGCCCCGACTACAATGAGCAGTTCTTC.

This clonotype was found many times. The chain has TRBV6-2 or TRBV6-3 and TRBJ2-3, with D perhaps assigned TRBD1 or TRBD2 (6 bases each). Trimming cost V 7 bases and J 2 bases, with 13 bases left between them. CDR3 size: 14 residues. Germline V gene lookup returns CDR1 MNHEY and CDR2 SVGEGT. The CDR3 region is CASINGGFTDTQYF. CDR3 nucleotide sequence: TGTGCCAGCATTAACGGGGGCTTCACAGATACGCAGTATTTT.

This clonotype was recorded at least ten times. The chain employs TRBV7-2 and TRBJ2-1; 10 positions agree with TRBD2. The CDR3 consists of 17 residues. J was trimmed by 7 bases and V by 5 bases; bases with no gene match: 14. The germline V gene encodes CDR1 SGHTA and CDR2 FQGNSA. The DNA of the CDR3 is TGTGCCAGCAGCCTCCCTCGGACTAGCGGCGACGGGAATGAGCAGTTCTTC. As protein: CASSLPRTSGDGNEQFF.

This clonotype was seen a handful of times. The rearrangement uses TRBV6-1 and TRBJ2-3; 8 bases are shared with TRBD2. CDR3 length: 14 residues. Unmatched junction bases numbered 5, after V lost 5 bases and J lost 4 bases. From germline, CDR1 is MNHNS and CDR2 SASEGT. The CDR3 protein is CASSPAGGADTQYF. As DNA, the CDR3 is TGTGCCAGCAGTCCGGCGGGAGGTGCAGATACGCAGTATTTT.

There are many counts of this clonotype. This sequence joins TRBV28 and TRBJ2-7, with D perhaps matching TRBD1 (6 bases). V was trimmed by 7 bases and J by 0 bases, leaving 19 bases between them. Germline CDR1 MDHEN, CDR2 SYDVKM. The CDR3 runs to 16 residues. The CDR3 here is CASTSLLGQSSYEQYF. CDR3 nucleotide sequence: TGTGCCAGCACCTCACTGCTAGGACAGAGCTCCTACGAGCAGTACTTC.

The V call is TRBV7-2, the J call TRBJ2-1; the D gene could be TRBD1 or TRBD2 (5 bases each). Germline-derived CDR1 and CDR2 are SGHTA and FQGNSA. The CDR3 is 17 amino acids. Trimming cost V 6 bases and J 3 bases, with 21 bases left between them. As DNA, the CDR3 is TGTGCCAGCAGAAAACCAAGGGTTGGGGGATTCTACAATGAGCAGTTCTTC. Translation gives CASRKPRVGGFYNEQFF.